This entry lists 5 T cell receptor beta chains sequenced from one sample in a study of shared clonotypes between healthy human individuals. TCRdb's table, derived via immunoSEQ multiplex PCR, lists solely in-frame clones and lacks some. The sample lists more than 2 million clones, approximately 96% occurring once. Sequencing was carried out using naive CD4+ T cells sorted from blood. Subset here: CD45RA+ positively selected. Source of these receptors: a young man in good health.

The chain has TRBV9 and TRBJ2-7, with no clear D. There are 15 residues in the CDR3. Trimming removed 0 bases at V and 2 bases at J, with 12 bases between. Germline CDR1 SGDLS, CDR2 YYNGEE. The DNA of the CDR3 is TGTGCCAGCAGCGTAGGGGCGGCTACAGCCTACGAGCAGTACTTC. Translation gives CASSVGAATAYEQYF. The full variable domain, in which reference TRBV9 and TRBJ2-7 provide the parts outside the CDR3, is DSGVTQTPKHLITATGQRVTLRCSPRSGDLSVYWYQQSLDQGLQFLIQYYNGEERAKGNILERFSAQQFPDLHSELNLSSLELGDSALYFCASSVGAATAYEQYFGPGTRLTVT.

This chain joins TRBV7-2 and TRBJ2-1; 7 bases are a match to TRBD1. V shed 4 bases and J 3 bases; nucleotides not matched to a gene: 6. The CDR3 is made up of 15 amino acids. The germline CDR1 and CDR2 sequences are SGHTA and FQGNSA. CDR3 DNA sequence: TGTGCCAGCAGCTCGGGGACAGCTAACTACAATGAGCAGTTCTTC. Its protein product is CASSSGTANYNEQFF.

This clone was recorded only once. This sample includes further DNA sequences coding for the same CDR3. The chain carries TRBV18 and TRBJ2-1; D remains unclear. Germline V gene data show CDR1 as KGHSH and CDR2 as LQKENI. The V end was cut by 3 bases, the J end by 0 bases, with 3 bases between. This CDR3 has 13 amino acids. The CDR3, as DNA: TGTGCCAGCTCACCTCTCTCCTACAATGAGCAGTTCTTC. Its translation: CASSPLSYNEQFF.

This CDR3 is CASSLDGTGDTEAFF. The CDR3 DNA reads TGTGCCAGCAGCTTGGATGGGACAGGGGACACTGAAGCTTTCTTT. The chain is built from TRBV5-4 and TRBJ1-1; 10 positions match TRBD1. The CDR3 totals 15 residues. Per the germline V gene, CDR1 is SGHNT and CDR2 is YYREEE (reference sequence). V lost 0 bases to trimming and J lost 3 bases; unmatched junction nucleotides: 2.

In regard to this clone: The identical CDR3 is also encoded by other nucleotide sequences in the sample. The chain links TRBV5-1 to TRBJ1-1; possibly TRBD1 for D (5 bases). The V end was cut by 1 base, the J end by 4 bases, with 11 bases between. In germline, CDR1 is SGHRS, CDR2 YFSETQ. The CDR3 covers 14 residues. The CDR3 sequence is CASSLSGRGTEAFF. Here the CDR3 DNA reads TGCGCCAGCAGCTTGAGCGGGAGGGGCACTGAAGCTTTCTTT.